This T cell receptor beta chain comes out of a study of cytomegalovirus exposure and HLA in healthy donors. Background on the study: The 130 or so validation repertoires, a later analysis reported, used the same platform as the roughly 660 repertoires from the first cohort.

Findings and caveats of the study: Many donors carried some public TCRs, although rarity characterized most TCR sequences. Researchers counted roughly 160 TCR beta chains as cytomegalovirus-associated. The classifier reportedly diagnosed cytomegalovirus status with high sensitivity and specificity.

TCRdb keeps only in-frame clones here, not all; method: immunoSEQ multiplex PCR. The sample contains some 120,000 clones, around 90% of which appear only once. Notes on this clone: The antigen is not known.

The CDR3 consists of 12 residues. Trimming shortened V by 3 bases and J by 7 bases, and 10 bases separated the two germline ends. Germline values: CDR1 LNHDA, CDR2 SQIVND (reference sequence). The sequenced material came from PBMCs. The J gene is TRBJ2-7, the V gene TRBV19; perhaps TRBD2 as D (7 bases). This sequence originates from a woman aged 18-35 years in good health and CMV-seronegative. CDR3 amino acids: CASSMEGGEQYF. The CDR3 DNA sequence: TGTGCCAGTAGTATGGAGGGGGGGGAGCAGTACTTC.